These T cell receptor beta chains were read from a single sample in a study of shared clonotypes between healthy human individuals. Data came from immunoSEQ multiplex PCR; TCRdb stores just in-frame clones and leaves some out. This table has hundreds of thousands of clones, roughly 96% appearing once. Material for sequencing was naive CD8+ T cells sorted from blood. These receptors were collected from a woman under 40 in good health. Each CDR3 is given with its conserved first and last residue. A D gene is named only where the DNA matches it firmly. Only some rows state a clone size, as once, few, many or a class for expanded clones.

TRBV6-1	TRBJ2-7	.	.	CASSEVEGTGYEQYF	TGTGCCAGCAGTGAAGTCGAGGGAACGGGCTACGAGCAGTACTTC
TRBV27	TRBJ2-7	.	TRBD1	CASRAGTGVSNEQYF	TGTGCCAGCAGGGCCGGGACAGGGGTGAGTAACGAGCAGTACTTC
TRBV13	TRBJ2-3	.	.	CASSPITDTQYF	TGTGCCAGCAGCCCCATCACAGATACGCAGTATTTT
TRBV27	TRBJ1-5	once	.	CASRVSGHNQPQHF	TGTGCCAGCAGGGTGTCGGGACACAATCAGCCCCAGCATTTT
TRBV11-2	TRBJ2-1	once	TRBD2	CASSSTSGRAFEQFF	TGTGCCAGCAGTTCAACTAGCGGGAGGGCCTTTGAGCAGTTCTTC
TRBV11-2	TRBJ2-1	.	.	CASSLVSGNHNEQFF	TGTGCCAGCAGCTTAGTAAGCGGCAACCACAATGAGCAGTTCTTC
TRBV27	TRBJ2-7	.	.	CASSLHPSYEQYF	TGTGCCAGCAGTTTACACCCCTCCTACGAGCAGTACTTC
TRBV7-8	TRBJ2-7	.	.	CASSLEGVGLYEQYF	TGTGCCAGCAGCTTAGAGGGGGTAGGGCTCTACGAGCAGTACTTC
TRBV28	TRBJ2-1	.	.	CASSLSSSGNEQFF	TGTGCCAGCAGCCTCTCGTCCTCCGGGAATGAGCAGTTCTTC
TRBV19	TRBJ2-7	.	.	CASSIDHQLYEQYF	TGTGCCAGTAGTATTGATCACCAACTCTACGAGCAGTACTTC
TRBV6-5	TRBJ2-7	.	TRBD2	CASSPLTGGEQYF	TGTGCCAGCAGCCCCCTTACGGGAGGCGAGCAGTACTTC
TRBV9	TRBJ2-1	.	.	CASSLGAEQFF	TGTGCCAGCAGTCTAGGGGCTGAGCAGTTCTTC
TRBV9	TRBJ1-3	once	.	CASSVGWAPNTIYF	TGTGCCAGCAGCGTAGGGTGGGCCCCAAACACCATATATTTT
TRBV29-1	TRBJ1-2	once	.	CSVEGALRGDYGYTF	TGCAGCGTTGAAGGTGCGTTAAGGGGAGACTATGGCTACACCTTC
TRBV1	TRBJ2-7	.	.	CTTGREGLAGGNYEQYF	TGCACCACGGGGAGGGAGGGACTAGCGGGAGGGAACTACGAGCAGTACTTC
TRBV11-3	TRBJ2-1	.	.	CASSPGTQYNEQFF	TGTGCCAGCAGCCCAGGGACACAATACAATGAGCAGTTCTTC
TRBV27	TRBJ2-1	.	.	CASSFRESSYNEQFF	TGTGCCAGCAGTTTCAGGGAGAGCTCCTACAATGAGCAGTTCTTC
TRBV15	TRBJ1-2	.	.	CATSRGSEPNYGYTF	TGTGCCACCAGCAGGGGGAGTGAACCAAACTATGGCTACACCTTC